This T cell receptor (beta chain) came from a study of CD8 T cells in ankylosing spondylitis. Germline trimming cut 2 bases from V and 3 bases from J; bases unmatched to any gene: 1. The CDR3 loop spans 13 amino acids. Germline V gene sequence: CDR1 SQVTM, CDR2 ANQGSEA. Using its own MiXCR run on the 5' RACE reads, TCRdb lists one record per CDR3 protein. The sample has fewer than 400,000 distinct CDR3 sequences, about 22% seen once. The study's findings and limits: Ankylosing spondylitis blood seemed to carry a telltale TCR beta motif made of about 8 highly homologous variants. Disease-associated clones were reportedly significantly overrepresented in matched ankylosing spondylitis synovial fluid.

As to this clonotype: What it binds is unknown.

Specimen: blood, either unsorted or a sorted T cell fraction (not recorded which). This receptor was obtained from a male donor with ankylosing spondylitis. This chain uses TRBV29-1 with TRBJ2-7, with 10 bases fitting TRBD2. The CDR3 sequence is CSVETSGNYEQYF. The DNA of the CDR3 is TGCAGCGTTGAAACTAGCGGGAACTACGAGCAGTACTTC.